The 9 T cell receptor beta chains given below trace back to one sample, sequenced in a study of vaccination and CD4 T cells after COVID-19. The antigens of these receptors remain unknown. As for treatment: roughly 10-day PBMC culture with coronavirus spike peptide pools or control peptides (ViraFEST assay). Collection of the unexposed donor's CD4+ T cells took place before the COVID-19 pandemic (2011-2018). Scientists ran DNA taken from cultured CD4+ T cells through the Oncomine TCR Beta short-read assay for sequencing. Someone extracted genomic DNA from cultured CD4+ T cells. TCRdb independently ran MiXCR on the PCR reads; one entry per CDR3 protein. The sample has some 9,200 distinct CDR3 sequences, 36% seen once. Sequencing was done on a sample of CD4+ T cells from blood, cultured in vitro. Receptors originate from a human donor in good health.

This clonotype has a single count. The V and J genes are TRBV6-1 and TRBJ1-3; D is undetermined. This CDR3 is built from 16 residues. CDR1 and CDR2 (germline): MNHNS, SASEGT. The V end lost 7 bases, the J end lost 0 bases, and 16 bases lay between the germline ends. Here the CDR3 reads CASTLTWGSSGNTIYF. The CDR3, as DNA: TGTGCCAGCACCCTCACGTGGGGAAGCTCTGGAAACACCATATATTTT.

As regards this clonotype: Mismatch with germline at one junction end may stem from a read error. The chain combines TRBV7-2 with TRBJ2-1; D is unclear. In germline, CDR1 is SGHTA, CDR2 FQGNSA. This CDR3 has 15 residues. CDR3 in amino acids: CASSQDRAPNNEQFF. The DNA for the CDR3 is TGCGCCAGCAGCCAAGATCGAGCACCAAACAATGAGCAGTTCTTC.

The chain couples TRBV5-1 to TRBJ1-2, with unresolved D. The CDR3 runs 14 residues. Germline CDR1 SGHRS, CDR2 YFSETQ. V was cut by 0 bases and J by 2 bases, with 8 bases left in between. Here the CDR3 DNA reads TGCGCCAGCAGCTTGGCCATCGGGAACTATGGCTACACCTTC. Encoded protein: CASSLAIGNYGYTF. The whole variable domain, filled in from reference TRBV5-1 and TRBJ1-2, reads KAGVTQTPRYLIKTRGQQVTLSCSPISGHRSVSWYQQTPGQGLQFLFEYFSETQRNKGNFPGRFSGRQFSNSRSEMNVSTLELGDSALYLCASSLAIGNYGYTFGSGTRLTVV.

J is TRBJ2-3 and V is TRBV7-2, with TRBD1 as a possible D gene (6 bases). This CDR3 is 13 amino acids long. V was trimmed by 0 bases and J by 6 bases, leaving 7 bases between them. CDR1 SGHTA and CDR2 FQGNSA come from the germline V gene. The CDR3 bases are TGTGCCAGCAGCTTAGCGGGGGCGGATACGCAGTATTTT. This gives the protein CASSLAGADTQYF.

V usage is TRBV14 and J usage is TRBJ2-7, with D uncertain. V lost 4 bases and J lost 4, with 20 bases in between. The CDR3 spans 16 residues. CDR1 is SGHDN, CDR2 FVKESK, per germline. For the CDR3, the DNA is TGTGCCAGCAGCCCCCACGGAGTCCGGTGGTTTTACGAGCAGTACTTC. Amino acids: CASSPHGVRWFYEQYF.

By sample fraction, this clonotype is medium-sized. DNA for the CDR3: TGTGCCAGCAGCCCAGACTTCCTTAGCAGGGACCAAGAGACCCAGTACTTC. This translates into CASSPDFLSRDQETQYF. The chain has TRBV5-8 and TRBJ2-5; TRBD1 is a possible D gene (5 bases). Germline values: CDR1 SGHTS, CDR2 YDEGEE. Trimming removed 4 bases from V and 0 bases from J, with 19 bases in between. The CDR3 totals 17 residues.

By frequency in the sample, this clonotype is large. This chain links TRBV18 with TRBJ1-2; D might be TRBD1 (6 bases). This CDR3 has 13 residues. Looked up from germline, CDR1 is KGHSH and CDR2 is LQKENI. V shed 4 bases and J shed 2 bases, with 8 bases lying between them. The CDR3 protein is CASSQGENYGYTF. CDR3 sequence (DNA): TGTGCCAGCTCACAGGGGGAAAACTATGGCTACACCTTC.

The chain recombines TRBV27 with TRBJ2-1; a weak D match, TRBD2 (6 bases). The V and J ends lost 5 bases and 5 bases respectively, with 19 bases between them. Per germline, CDR1 MNHEY and CDR2 SMNVEV (reference sequence). This CDR3 contains 16 residues. DNA of the CDR3: TGTGCCAGCAGTACCCGACTAGTCCTAAAGAACAATGAGCAGTTCTTC. Residues: CASSTRLVLKNNEQFF.

A word on this clonotype: At one boundary the junction diverges from the germline segment, which might be a read error. The chain has TRBV20-1 and TRBJ1-6; 7 bases line up with TRBD1. This CDR3 is built from 13 residues. In germline, CDR1 is DFQATT, CDR2 SNEGSKA (reference sequence). Written as DNA, the CDR3 is TGCGGTGCTTACAGGGGTTTGGATTCACCCCTCCACTTT. This gives the protein CGAYRGLDSPLHF.